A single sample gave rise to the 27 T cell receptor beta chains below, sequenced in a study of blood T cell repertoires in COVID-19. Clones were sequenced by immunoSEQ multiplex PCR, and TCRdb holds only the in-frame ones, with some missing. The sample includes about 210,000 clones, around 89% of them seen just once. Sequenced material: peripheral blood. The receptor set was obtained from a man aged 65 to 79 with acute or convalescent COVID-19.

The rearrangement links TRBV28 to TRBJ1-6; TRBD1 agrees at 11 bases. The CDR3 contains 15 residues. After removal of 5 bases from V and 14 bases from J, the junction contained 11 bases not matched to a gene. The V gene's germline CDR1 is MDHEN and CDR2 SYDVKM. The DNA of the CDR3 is TGTGCCAGCAGTCCTTACGGGACAGGGGGGTTATCCCTCCACTTT. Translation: CASSPYGTGGLSLHF.

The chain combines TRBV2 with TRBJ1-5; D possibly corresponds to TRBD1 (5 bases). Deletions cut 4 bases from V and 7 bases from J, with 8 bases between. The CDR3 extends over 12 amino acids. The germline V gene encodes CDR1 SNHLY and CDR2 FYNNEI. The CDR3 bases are TGTGCCAGCAGTGGGGACTCCCAGCCCCAGCATTTT. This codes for CASSGDSQPQHF.

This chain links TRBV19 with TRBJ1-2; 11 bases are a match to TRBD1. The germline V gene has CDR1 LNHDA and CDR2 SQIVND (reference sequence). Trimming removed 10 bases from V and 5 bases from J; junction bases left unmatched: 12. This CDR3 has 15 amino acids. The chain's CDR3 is CATADRGLGLYGYTF. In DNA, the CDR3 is TGTGCCACCGCGGACAGGGGGCTTGGATTATATGGCTACACCTTC.

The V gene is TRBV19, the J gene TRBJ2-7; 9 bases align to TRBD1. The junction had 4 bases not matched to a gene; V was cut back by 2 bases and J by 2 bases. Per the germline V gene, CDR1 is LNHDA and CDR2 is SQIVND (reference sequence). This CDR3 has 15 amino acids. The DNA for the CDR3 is TGTGCCAGTAGTATAACACAGGGGGCTACCTACGAGCAGTACTTC. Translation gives CASSITQGATYEQYF.

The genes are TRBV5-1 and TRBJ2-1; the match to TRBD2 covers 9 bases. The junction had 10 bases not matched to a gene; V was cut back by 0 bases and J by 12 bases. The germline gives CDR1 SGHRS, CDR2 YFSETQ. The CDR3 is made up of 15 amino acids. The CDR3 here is CASSLASPGTSRQFF. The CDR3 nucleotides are TGCGCCAGCAGCTTGGCTTCACCCGGGACTAGCAGGCAGTTCTTC.

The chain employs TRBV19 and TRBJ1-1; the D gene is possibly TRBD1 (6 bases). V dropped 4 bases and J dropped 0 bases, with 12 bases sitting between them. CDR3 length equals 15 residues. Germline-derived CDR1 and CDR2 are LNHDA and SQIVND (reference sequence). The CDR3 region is CASSTEDRVNTEAFF. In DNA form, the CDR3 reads TGTGCCAGTAGTACCGAGGACAGAGTGAACACTGAAGCTTTCTTT.

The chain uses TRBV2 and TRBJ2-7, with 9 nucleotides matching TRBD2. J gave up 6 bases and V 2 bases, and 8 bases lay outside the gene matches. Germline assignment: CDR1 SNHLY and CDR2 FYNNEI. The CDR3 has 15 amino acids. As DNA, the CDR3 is TGTGCCAGCAGTGAACTTAGCGGGAGTGCATTCGAGCAGTACTTC. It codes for CASSELSGSAFEQYF.

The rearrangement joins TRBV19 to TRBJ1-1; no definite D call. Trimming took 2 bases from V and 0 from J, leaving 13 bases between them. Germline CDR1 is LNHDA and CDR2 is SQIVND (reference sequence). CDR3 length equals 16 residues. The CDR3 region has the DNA TGTGCCAGTAGTATAACTTCGGGTTCCATGAACACTGAAGCTTTCTTT. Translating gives CASSITSGSMNTEAFF.

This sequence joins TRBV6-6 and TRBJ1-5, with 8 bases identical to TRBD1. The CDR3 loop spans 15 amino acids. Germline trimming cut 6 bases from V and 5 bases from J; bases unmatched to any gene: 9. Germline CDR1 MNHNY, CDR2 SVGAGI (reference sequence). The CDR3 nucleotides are TGTGCCAGCAGAGACGGACAGGGTTCGGATCAGCCCCAGCATTTT. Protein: CASRDGQGSDQPQHF.

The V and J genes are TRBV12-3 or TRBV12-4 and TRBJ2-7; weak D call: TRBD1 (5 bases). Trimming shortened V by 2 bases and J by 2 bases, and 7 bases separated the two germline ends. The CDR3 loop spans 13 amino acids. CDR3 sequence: CASSLSTAYEQYF. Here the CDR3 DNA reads TGTGCCAGCAGTTTATCGACAGCCTACGAGCAGTACTTC.

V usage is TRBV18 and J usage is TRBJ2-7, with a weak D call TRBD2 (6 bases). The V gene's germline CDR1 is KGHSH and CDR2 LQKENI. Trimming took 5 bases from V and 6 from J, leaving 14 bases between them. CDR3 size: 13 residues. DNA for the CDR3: TGTGCCAGCTCAAACTTGACTAGTCTCGAGCAGTACTTC. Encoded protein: CASSNLTSLEQYF.

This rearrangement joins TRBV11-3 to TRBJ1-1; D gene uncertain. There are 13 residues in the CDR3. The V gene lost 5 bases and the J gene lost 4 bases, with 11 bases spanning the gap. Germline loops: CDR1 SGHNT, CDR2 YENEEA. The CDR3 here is CASSLGISTEAFF. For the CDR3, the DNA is TGTGCCAGCAGCCTCGGGATTTCCACTGAAGCTTTCTTT.

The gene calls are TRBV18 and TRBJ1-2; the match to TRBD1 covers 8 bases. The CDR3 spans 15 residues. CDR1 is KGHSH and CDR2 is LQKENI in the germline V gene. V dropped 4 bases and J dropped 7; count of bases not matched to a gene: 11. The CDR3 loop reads CASSQETGVFGGYTF. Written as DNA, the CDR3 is TGTGCCAGCTCACAAGAGACAGGGGTGTTTGGTGGCTACACCTTC. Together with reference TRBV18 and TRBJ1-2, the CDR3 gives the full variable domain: NAGVMQNPRHLVRRRGQEARLRCSPMKGHSHVYWYRQLPEEGLKFMVYLQKENIIDESGMPKERFSAEFPKEGPSILRIQQVVRGDSAAYFCASSQETGVFGGYTFGSGTRLTVV.

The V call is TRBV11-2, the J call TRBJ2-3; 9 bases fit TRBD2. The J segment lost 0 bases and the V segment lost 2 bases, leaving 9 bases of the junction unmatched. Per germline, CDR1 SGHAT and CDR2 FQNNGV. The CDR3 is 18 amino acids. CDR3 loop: CASSLTLTSGRSTDTQYF. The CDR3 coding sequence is TGTGCCAGCAGCTTAACCCTGACTAGCGGAAGAAGCACAGATACGCAGTATTTT.

CDR3: CASSQGGLAAREQYF. DNA of the CDR3: TGTGCCAGCAGCCAAGGAGGACTAGCGGCTCGGGAGCAGTACTTC. V usage is TRBV3-1 (or the pseudogene TRBV3-2) and J usage is TRBJ2-7; 10 nucleotides agree with TRBD2. The V gene's germline CDR1 is LGHDT and CDR2 YNNKEL (reference sequence). CDR3 length: 15 amino acids. The ends lost 1 base at V and 7 bases at J; junction bases unmatched: 7.

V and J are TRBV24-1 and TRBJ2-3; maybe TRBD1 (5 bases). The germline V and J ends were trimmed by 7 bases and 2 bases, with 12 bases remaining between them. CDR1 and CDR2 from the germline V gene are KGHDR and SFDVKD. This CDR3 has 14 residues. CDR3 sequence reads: CATSSGFSTDTQYF. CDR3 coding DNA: TGTGCCACCAGCTCAGGGTTCTCCACAGATACGCAGTATTTT.

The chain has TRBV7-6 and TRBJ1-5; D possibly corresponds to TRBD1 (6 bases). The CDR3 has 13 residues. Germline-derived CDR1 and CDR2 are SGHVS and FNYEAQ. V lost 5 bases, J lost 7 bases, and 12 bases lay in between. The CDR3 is CASSATGNQPQHF. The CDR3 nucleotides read TGTGCCAGCAGCGCCACAGGGAACCAGCCCCAGCATTTT. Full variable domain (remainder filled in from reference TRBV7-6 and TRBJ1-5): GAGVSQSPRYKVTKRGQDVALRCDPISGHVSLYWYRQALGQGPEFLTYFNYEAQQDKSGLPNDRFSAERPEGSISTLTIQRTEQRDSAMYRCASSATGNQPQHFGDGTRLSIL.

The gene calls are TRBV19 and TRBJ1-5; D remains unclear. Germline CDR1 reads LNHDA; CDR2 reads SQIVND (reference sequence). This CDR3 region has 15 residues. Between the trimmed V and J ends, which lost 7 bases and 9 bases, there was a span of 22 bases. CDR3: CASTRGGLDGRPQHF. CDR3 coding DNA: TGTGCCAGTACCCGAGGCGGGTTAGATGGGCGGCCCCAGCATTTT.

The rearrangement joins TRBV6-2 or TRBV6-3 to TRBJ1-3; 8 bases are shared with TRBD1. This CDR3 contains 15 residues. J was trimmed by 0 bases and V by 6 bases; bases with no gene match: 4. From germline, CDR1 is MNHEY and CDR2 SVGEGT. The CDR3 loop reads CASSWDRSSGNTIYF. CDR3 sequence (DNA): TGTGCCAGCAGCTGGGACAGGTCCTCTGGAAACACCATATATTTT.

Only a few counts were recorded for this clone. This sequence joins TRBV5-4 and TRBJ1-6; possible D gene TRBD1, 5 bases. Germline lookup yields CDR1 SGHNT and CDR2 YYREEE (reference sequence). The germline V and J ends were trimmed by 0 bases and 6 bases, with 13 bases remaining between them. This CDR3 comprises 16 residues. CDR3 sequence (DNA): TGTGCCAGCAGCTTGGCCACCCAGGGCCTTAATTCACCCCTCCACTTT. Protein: CASSLATQGLNSPLHF.

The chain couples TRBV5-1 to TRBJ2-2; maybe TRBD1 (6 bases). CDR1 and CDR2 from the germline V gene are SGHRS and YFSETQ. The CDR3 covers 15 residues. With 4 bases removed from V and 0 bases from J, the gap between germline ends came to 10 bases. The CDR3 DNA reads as TGCGCCAGCAGCGGGGACAAACCGAACACCGGGGAGCTGTTTTTT. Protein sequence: CASSGDKPNTGELFF.

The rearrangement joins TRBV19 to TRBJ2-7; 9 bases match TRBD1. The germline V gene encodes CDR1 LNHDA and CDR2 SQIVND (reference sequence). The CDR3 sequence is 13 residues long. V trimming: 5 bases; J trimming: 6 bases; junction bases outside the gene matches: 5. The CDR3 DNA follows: TGTGCCAGTAGTTTGGACAGGGGTACCGAGCAGTACTTC. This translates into CASSLDRGTEQYF.

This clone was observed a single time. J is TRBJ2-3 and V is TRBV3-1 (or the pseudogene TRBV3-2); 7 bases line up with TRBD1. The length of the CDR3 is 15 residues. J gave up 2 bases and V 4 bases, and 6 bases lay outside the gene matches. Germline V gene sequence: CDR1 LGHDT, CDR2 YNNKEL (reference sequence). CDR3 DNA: TGTGCCAGCAGCCCCCGGGACAGATACACAGATACGCAGTATTTT. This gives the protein CASSPRDRYTDTQYF.

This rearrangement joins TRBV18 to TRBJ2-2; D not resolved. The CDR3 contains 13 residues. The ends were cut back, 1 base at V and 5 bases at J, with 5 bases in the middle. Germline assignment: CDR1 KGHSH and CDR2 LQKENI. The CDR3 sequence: CASSPRRTGELFF. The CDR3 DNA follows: TGTGCCAGCTCACCACGCAGGACCGGGGAGCTGTTTTTT.

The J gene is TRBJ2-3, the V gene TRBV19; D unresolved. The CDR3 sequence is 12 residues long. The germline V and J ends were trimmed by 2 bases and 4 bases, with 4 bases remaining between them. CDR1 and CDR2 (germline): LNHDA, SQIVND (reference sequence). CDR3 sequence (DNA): TGTGCCAGTAGTATATTAGCAGATACGCAGTATTTT. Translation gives CASSILADTQYF.

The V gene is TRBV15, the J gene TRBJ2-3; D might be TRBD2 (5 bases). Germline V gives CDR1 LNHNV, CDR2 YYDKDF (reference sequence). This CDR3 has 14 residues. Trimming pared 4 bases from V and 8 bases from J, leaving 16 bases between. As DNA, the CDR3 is TGTGCCACCAGCACGGGATCGGGCACGAGTACGCAGTATTTT. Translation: CATSTGSGTSTQYF.

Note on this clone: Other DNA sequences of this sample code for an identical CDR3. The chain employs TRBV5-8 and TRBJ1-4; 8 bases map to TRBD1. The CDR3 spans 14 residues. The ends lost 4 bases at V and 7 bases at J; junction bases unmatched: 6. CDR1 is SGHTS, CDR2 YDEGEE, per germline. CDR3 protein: CASSLGQGGEKLFF. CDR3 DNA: TGTGCCAGCAGCCTCGGACAGGGCGGTGAAAAACTGTTTTTT.